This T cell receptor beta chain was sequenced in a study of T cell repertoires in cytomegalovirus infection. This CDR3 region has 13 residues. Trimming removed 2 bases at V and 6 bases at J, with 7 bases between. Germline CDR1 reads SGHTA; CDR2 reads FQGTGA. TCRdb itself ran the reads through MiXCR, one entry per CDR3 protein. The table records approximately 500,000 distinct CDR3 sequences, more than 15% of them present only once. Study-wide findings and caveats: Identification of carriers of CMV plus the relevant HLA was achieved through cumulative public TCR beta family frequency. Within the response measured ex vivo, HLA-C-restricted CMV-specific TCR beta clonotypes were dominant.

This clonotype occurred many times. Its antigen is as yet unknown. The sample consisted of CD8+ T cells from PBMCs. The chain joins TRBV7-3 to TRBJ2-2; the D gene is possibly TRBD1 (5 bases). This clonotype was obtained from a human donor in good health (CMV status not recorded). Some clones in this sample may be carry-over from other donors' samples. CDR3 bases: TGTGCCAGCAGCTTATCAGGGCCCGGGGAGCTGTTTTTT. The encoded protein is CASSLSGPGELFF.